Each of the 11 T cell receptor beta chains below was sequenced from the same sample in a study of T cell responses to AZD1222 COVID-19 vaccine. Generated by immunoSEQ multiplex PCR, the TCRdb table keeps only in-frame clones and is missing some. Counted here are under 150,000 clones, approximately 94% occurring once; the ten biggest clones make up under 2%. The sample was peripheral blood, taken on day 0 of AZD1222 vaccination. All receptors come from an adult in good health.

This sequence joins TRBV4-1 and TRBJ1-5; D not resolved. CDR3 length: 13 amino acids. Germline V gene data show CDR1 as MGHRA and CDR2 as YSYEKL. Trimming shortened V by 0 bases and J by 6 bases, and 6 bases separated the two germline ends. The CDR3: CASSQDPGQPQHF. The DNA of the CDR3 is TGCGCCAGCAGCCAAGATCCCGGTCAGCCCCAGCATTTT.

The rearrangement uses TRBV28 and TRBJ2-1; 10 nucleotides line up with TRBD2. The CDR3 consists of 15 residues. The trim removed 6 bases at V and 2 bases at J, leaving 4 bases unmatched. Germline loops: CDR1 MDHEN, CDR2 SYDVKM. The CDR3 nucleotides are TGTGCCAGCAGGACCGGGACTAGCGCCTACAATGAGCAGTTCTTC. Translated, it gives CASRTGTSAYNEQFF.

The chain links TRBV5-4 to TRBJ1-1, with D unresolved. The germline V gene has CDR1 SGHNT and CDR2 YYREEE (reference sequence). CDR3 length equals 15 residues. The V gene lost 4 bases and the J gene lost 1 base, with 14 bases spanning the gap. Here the CDR3 DNA reads TGTGCCAGCAGCAAAGCCCAGGACGGGAACACTGAAGCTTTCTTT. Its protein is CASSKAQDGNTEAFF.

This chain joins TRBV6-6 and TRBJ1-3; D may be TRBD1 (5 bases). This CDR3 has 14 residues. Per germline, CDR1 MNHNY and CDR2 SVGAGI (reference sequence). Trimming shortened V by 5 bases and J by 4 bases, and 12 bases separated the two germline ends. As DNA, the CDR3 is TGTGCCAGCAGTATCAGGGCCGGAGGAAACACCATATATTTT. It encodes CASSIRAGGNTIYF.

This sequence joins TRBV5-1 and TRBJ1-2; possible D gene TRBD1, 5 bases. The CDR3 is made up of 15 amino acids. CDR1 is SGHRS and CDR2 is YFSETQ in the germline V gene. V shed 2 bases and J shed 0 bases, with 11 bases lying between them. CDR3 amino acids: CASSLGTRPNYGYTF. In DNA, the CDR3 is TGCGCCAGCAGCTTAGGGACCAGGCCTAACTATGGCTACACCTTC.

V is TRBV6-5 and J is TRBJ1-6; weak D call: TRBD1 (6 bases). Per the germline V gene, CDR1 is MNHEY and CDR2 is SVGAGI. The CDR3 is 16 amino acids. The V and J ends lost 0 bases and 6 bases respectively, with 12 bases between them. In nucleotides, the CDR3 is TGTGCCAGCAGTTACTCCTCGGCCAGGGGTAATTCACCCCTCCACTTT. Its translation is CASSYSSARGNSPLHF.

V usage is TRBV6-5 and J usage is TRBJ2-1; 10 bases agree with TRBD2. The germline gives CDR1 MNHEY, CDR2 SVGAGI. The CDR3 is 13 residues long. V was pared by 5 bases and J by 6 bases, with 1 base of the junction left unmatched. Written as DNA, the CDR3 is TGTGCCAGCAGTCGGACTAGCGGCAATGAGCAGTTCTTC. Its protein is CASSRTSGNEQFF.

V is TRBV18 and J is TRBJ1-2, with TRBD1 identical over 7 bases. In germline, CDR1 is KGHSH, CDR2 LQKENI. The CDR3 runs to 14 residues. The junction had 8 bases not matched to a gene; V was cut back by 3 bases and J by 7 bases. Here the CDR3 reads CASSPNRGGSGYTF. CDR3 DNA: TGTGCCAGCTCACCCAACAGGGGAGGGTCTGGCTACACCTTC.

The CDR3 loop reads CASSLMTDTEAFF. The CDR3 DNA is TGCGCCAGCAGCTTGATGACAGACACTGAAGCTTTCTTT. V is TRBV5-1 and J is TRBJ1-1, with D possibly matching TRBD1 (5 bases). The CDR3 is 13 residues long. Germline values: CDR1 SGHRS, CDR2 YFSETQ. The V and J ends lost 1 base and 3 bases respectively, with 7 bases between them. The full variable domain, completed using reference TRBV5-1 and TRBJ1-1, is KAGVTQTPRYLIKTRGQQVTLSCSPISGHRSVSWYQQTPGQGLQFLFEYFSETQRNKGNFPGRFSGRQFSNSRSEMNVSTLELGDSALYLCASSLMTDTEAFFGQGTRLTVV.

CDR3 in amino acids: CAWSVRGRGLYNEQFF. DNA for the CDR3: TGTGCCTGGAGTGTACGGGGCAGGGGGCTATACAATGAGCAGTTCTTC. The rearrangement uses TRBV30 and TRBJ2-1; 8 bases map to TRBD1. The junction had 8 bases not matched to a gene; V was cut back by 0 bases and J by 4 bases. CDR1 is GTSNPN, CDR2 SVGIG, per germline (reference sequence). This CDR3 has 16 amino acids.

The sample holds one count of this clone. This chain links TRBV12-3 or TRBV12-4 with TRBJ1-1, with D hard to call. Trimming removed 5 bases at V and 1 base at J, with 5 bases between. The CDR3 is 12 amino acids. CDR3 DNA: TGTGCCAGCAGTCCAGGGAACACTGAAGCTTTCTTT. Translation gives CASSPGNTEAFF.